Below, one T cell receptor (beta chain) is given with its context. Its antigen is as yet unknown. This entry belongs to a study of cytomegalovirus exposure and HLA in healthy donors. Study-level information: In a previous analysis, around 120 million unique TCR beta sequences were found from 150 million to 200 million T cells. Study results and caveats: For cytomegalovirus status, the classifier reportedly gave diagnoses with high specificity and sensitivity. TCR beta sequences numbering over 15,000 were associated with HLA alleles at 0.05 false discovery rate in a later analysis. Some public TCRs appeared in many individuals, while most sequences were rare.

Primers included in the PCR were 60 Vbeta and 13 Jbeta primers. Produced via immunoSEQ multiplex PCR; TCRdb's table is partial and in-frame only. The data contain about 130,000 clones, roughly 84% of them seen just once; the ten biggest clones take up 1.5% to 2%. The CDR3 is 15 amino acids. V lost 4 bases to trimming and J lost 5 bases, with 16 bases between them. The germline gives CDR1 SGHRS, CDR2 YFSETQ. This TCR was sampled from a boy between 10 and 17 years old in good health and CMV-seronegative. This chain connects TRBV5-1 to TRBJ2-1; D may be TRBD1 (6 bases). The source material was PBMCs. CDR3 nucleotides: TGCGCCAGCAGCACCAGGGGAGCGGAGCACAATGAGCAGTTCTTC. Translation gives CASSTRGAEHNEQFF.